This section outlines one TCR beta chain sequence together with its context. Its antigen remains unidentified. This record belongs to a study of identical twins. The study, taken as a whole, reports: Cord blood beta clonotypes that were abundant carried fewer insertions, and memory repertoires showed no such trend. A cross-sectional statistical analysis, not follow-up of the same donors, supported the conclusions.

TCRdb itself ran the 5' RACE reads through MiXCR, one entry per CDR3 protein. This repertoire shows 200,000 to 250,000 distinct CDR3 sequences, over 5.5% found once; its top ten account for about 14%. V gave up 5 bases and J gave up 4 bases, with 15 bases separating them. Germline-derived CDR1 and CDR2 are GTSNPN and SVGIG (reference sequence). This CDR3 contains 15 residues. These data were also filed under a second study, of T cells expressing NK-cell markers. According to that study: Dominant NKG2C+ clonotype frequencies of 1.0-7.0% of CD8+ T cells were measured in more than five donors.

The sample consisted of CD8+ T cells sorted from blood. The source of this sequence is a woman between 18 and 29 years old in good health. This rearrangement joins TRBV30 to TRBJ2-6; D unclear. The CDR3 protein is CAWVASPVGANVLTF. The CDR3 DNA follows: TGTGCCTGGGTTGCCTCTCCGGTCGGGGCCAACGTCCTGACTTTC.